This TCR beta chain was captured in a study of T cell responses to AZD1222 COVID-19 vaccine. Notes on the study in general: Targeting of unmutated variant regions was reportedly seen in nearly half of spike-specific TCRs. The breadth and depth of Spike-specific TCRs increased once two AZD1222 doses had been given. Donors in the cohort were predominantly white British and more often female, and clonal diversity was possibly underestimated. Recipients of AZD1222 seropositive at baseline numbered only 6 or 7.

Details on this clone: Its antigen is not identified.

Here immunoSEQ multiplex PCR was the method, and the copy in TCRdb shows in-frame clones only, minus some. The data contain around 130,000 clones, 91% of them singletons. V gave up 4 bases and J gave up 2 bases, with 7 bases separating them. Germline values: CDR1 MNHNY, CDR2 SVGAGI (reference sequence). The CDR3 length is 13 residues. The chain combines TRBV6-6 with TRBJ2-3; D uncertain. The sample was peripheral blood, taken on day 0 of AZD1222 vaccination. This sequence was found in an adult in good health. DNA of the CDR3: TGTGCCAGCAGTTTGCAGAACACAGATACGCAGTATTTT. Its translation is CASSLQNTDTQYF.